This entry concerns a single T cell receptor beta chain. Antigen specificity is unknown. Generation of TCR beta cDNA was performed by 5'RACE template switching incorporating UMIs. TCRdb re-called the 5' RACE reads and shows each CDR3 protein once, DNA omitted. Its clone listing holds about 260,000 distinct CDR3 sequences. The sample is drawn from a study of T cells expressing NK-cell markers. Study context: In the group of eight sequenced donors, seven were HCMV-seropositive and one was seronegative. Study-level results: Six or seven donors carried dominant NKG2C+ clonotypes that made up roughly 1.0-7.5% of their CD8+ T cells.

CDR3 length equals 14 residues. Per germline, CDR1 KGHSH and CDR2 LQKENI. The sequenced material came from blood T cells: a sorted CD56 or NKG2C T cell subset, CD4+ or CD8+ T cells, or bulk PBMC T cells (not recorded which). The chain links TRBV18 to TRBJ2-1. The TCR was taken from a man aged 18 to 30 in good health. This CDR3 reads CASSPRSDNNEQFF.